This TCR beta chain was documented in a study of T cell repertoires in cytomegalovirus infection. Across the whole study: Selected CMV epitopes included recently identified HLA-C-restricted ones as well as well-studied HLA-B-restricted ones. Shared public TCR beta signatures pointed to both CMV infection and a matching HLA type.

Each CDR3 protein gets one entry after TCRdb re-called the reads with MiXCR. Here the sample spans some 560,000 distinct CDR3 sequences, under 45% being singletons. Worth noting for this clonotype: Its antigen is not known.

Study-wide results and caveats: Cumulated frequencies of public TCR beta families served to identify carriers of CMV plus the relevant HLA. Predominance within the ex vivo response was attributable to HLA-C-restricted CMV-specific TCR beta clonotypes.

The CDR3 is made up of 14 amino acids. Germline V gene data show CDR1 as SEHNR and CDR2 as FQNEAQ (reference sequence). The V end lost 5 bases, the J end lost 5 bases, and 12 bases lay between the germline ends. The sequence came from a human donor in good health (CMV status not recorded). Some clones in this sample may be carry-over from other donors' samples. This specimen consisted of cultured PBMCs, obtained from culture after CMV antigen stimulation. The V call is TRBV7-9, the J call TRBJ2-2; tentative D call: TRBD1 (5 bases). CDR3 in amino acids: CASSKTTETGELFF. CDR3 sequence (DNA): TGTGCCAGCAGCAAAACGACAGAAACCGGGGAGCTGTTTTTT. Full variable domain (outside the CDR3, taken from reference TRBV7-9 and TRBJ2-2): DTGVSQNPRHKITKRGQNVTFRCDPISEHNRLYWYRQTLGQGPEFLTYFQNEAQLEKSRLLSDRFSAERPKGSFSTLEIQRTEQGDSAMYLCASSKTTETGELFFGEGSRLTVL.